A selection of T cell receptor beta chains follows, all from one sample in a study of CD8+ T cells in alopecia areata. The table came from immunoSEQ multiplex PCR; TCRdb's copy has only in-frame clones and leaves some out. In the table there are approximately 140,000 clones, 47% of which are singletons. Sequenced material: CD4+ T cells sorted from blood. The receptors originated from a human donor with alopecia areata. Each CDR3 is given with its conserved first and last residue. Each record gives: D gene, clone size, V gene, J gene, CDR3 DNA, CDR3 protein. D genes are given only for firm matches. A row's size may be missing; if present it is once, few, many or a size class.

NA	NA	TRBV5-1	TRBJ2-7	TGCGCCAGCAGCTTAGCAGGGGGGTTTCCCTACGAGCAGTACTTC	CASSLAGGFPYEQYF
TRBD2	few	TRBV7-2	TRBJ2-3	TGTGCCAGCAGCCCCTGGGTGGCGGGAGTAGATACGCAGTATTTT	CASSPWVAGVDTQYF
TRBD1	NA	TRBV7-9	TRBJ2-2	TGTGCCAGCAGCTCCCTTCCGGGACAGGGAAACACCGGGGAGCTGTTTTTT	CASSSLPGQGNTGELFF
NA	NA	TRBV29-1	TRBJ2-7	TGCAGCGTGAGGGGGTCTGCGGGAGCTCTAGGGGAGCAGTACTTC	CSVRGSAGALGEQYF
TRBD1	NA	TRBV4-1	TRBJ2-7	TGCGCCAGCAGCCTGTTGCTTAAGGGGGCAGGAGTTGCCTACGAGCAGTACTTC	CASSLLLKGAGVAYEQYF
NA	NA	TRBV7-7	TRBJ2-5	TGTGCTAGCAGCATAGGCCTGGGGCGGACCCAAGAGACCCAGTACTTC	CASSIGLGRTQETQYF
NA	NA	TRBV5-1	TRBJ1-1	TGCGCCAGCAGCTCTCCGGGATCAATGAACACTGAAGCTTTCTTT	CASSSPGSMNTEAFF
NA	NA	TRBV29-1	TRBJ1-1	TGCAGCGTGATGGGCACAGGTGCCCCTACTGAAGCTTTCTTT	CSVMGTGAPTEAFF
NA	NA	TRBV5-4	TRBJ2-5	TGTGCCAGCAGCAATAAATGGACGGGCCAAGAGACCCAGTACTTC	CASSNKWTGQETQYF
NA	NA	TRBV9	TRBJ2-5	TGTGCCAGCAGCGCCGAACGGACAGTAGGGGAGACCCAGTACTTC	CASSAERTVGETQYF
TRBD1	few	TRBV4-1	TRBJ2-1	TGCGCCAGCAGCCCCCGGACAGGGGGGACATACAATGAGCAGTTCTTC	CASSPRTGGTYNEQFF
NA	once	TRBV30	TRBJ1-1	TGTGCCTGGAGTGTACAAGCGAACACTGAAGCTTTCTTT	CAWSVQANTEAFF
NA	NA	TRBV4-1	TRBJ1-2	TGCGCCAGCAGCCAAGATCCGACGCGGGGCTTGTGGGATGGCTACACCTTC	CASSQDPTRGLWDGYTF
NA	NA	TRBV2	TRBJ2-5	TGTGCCAGCAGGGACGGCGAGACCCAGTACTTC	CASRDGETQYF
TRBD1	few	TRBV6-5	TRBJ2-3	TGTGCCAGCAAACAGGGGGTCCGCACAGATACGCAGTATTTT	CASKQGVRTDTQYF
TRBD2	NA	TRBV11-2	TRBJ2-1	TGTGCCAGCAGCCTACTAGCGGGAGAGTACAATGAGCAGTTCTTC	CASSLLAGEYNEQFF
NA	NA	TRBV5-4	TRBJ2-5	TGTGCCAGCAGCGACACAGGGAACCAAGAGACCCAGTACTTC	CASSDTGNQETQYF
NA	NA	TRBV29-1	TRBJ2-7	TGCAGCGTTGAACCAAACGGTATGAATTCCCCCCCCTACGAGCAGTACTTC	CSVEPNGMNSPPYEQYF
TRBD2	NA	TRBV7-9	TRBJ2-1	TGTGCCAGCAGCATCCGGGACTACCAGCAGTTCTTC	CASSIRDYQQFF
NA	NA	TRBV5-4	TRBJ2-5	TGTGCCAGCAGCCCCGTGTCGGAAGAGACCCAGTACTTC	CASSPVSEETQYF
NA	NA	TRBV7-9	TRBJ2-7	TGTGCCAGCAGCCTCACCGTCAACGAGCAGTACTTC	CASSLTVNEQYF
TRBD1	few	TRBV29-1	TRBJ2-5	TGCAGCGTTGCGGGACAGGTATTATGGGAGACCCAGTACTTC	CSVAGQVLWETQYF
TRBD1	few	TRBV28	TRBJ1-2	TGTGCCACCTTGCCGGGACAGTATGGCTACACCTTC	CATLPGQYGYTF
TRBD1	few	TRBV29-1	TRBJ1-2	TGCAGCGTCGATAGACAGGGGATGGGCGGCTACACCTTC	CSVDRQGMGGYTF
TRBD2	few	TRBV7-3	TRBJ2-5	TGTGCCAGCAGCTTAATCCGGCTAGCGGGAGGTACAGAGACCCAGTACTTC	CASSLIRLAGGTETQYF
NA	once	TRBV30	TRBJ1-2	TGTGCCCGCTTCACCACAACTTATGGCTACACCTTC	CARFTTTYGYTF
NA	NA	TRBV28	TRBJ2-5	TGTGCCAGCAGCCGGCCCCCGGGACTGCTGTACTTC	CASSRPPGLLYF
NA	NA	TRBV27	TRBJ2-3	TGTGCCAGCAGTCTCACTAGGTGGACAGATACGCAGTATTTT	CASSLTRWTDTQYF
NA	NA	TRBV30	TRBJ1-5	TGTGCCTGGAGTGTACGGGGGCCTCAGCCCCAGCATTTT	CAWSVRGPQPQHF
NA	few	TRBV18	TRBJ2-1	TGTGCCAGCTCACCAGGGAGCTATCGGGGCAATGAGCAGTTCTTC	CASSPGSYRGNEQFF
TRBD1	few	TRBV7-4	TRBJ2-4	TGTGCCAGCAGCCATAAACCAGGGGGCAAAGACAAAAACATTCAGTACTTC	CASSHKPGGKDKNIQYF
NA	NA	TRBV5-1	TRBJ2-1	TGCGCCAGCAGGTCAAGCGATGAGCAGTTCTTC	CASRSSDEQFF
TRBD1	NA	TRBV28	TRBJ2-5	TGTGCCAGCAGTCTCCGGGACAGCCTGAGAAATCAAGAGACCCAGTACTTC	CASSLRDSLRNQETQYF
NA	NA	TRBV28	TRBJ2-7	TGTGCCAGCAGCCCCCCTACAGGGAACGAGCAGTACTTC	CASSPPTGNEQYF
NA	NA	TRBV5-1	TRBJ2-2	TGCGCCAGCGGCCTAGCGCCGAACACCGGGGAGCTGTTTTTT	CASGLAPNTGELFF
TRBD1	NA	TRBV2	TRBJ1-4	TGTGCCAGCATGAGGCGACCGGGACAGGGTGAACTGTTTTTT	CASMRRPGQGELFF
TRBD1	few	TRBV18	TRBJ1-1	TGTGCCAGCTCACCGATTATTTCCTGGACAGGGAAGGTCGTGAACACTGAAGCTTTCTTT	CASSPIISWTGKVVNTEAFF
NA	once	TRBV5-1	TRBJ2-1	TGCGCCAGCATTGACTACAATGAGCAGTTCTTC	CASIDYNEQFF
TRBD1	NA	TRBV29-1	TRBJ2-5	TGCAGCGTCTCACAGGGGATGGAGACCCAGTACTTC	CSVSQGMETQYF
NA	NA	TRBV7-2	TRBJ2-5	TGTGCCAGCAGCTTGGGTCGTTTCGGCGGGGAGACCCAGTACTTC	CASSLGRFGGETQYF
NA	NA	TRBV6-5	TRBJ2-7	TGTGCCAGCAGCGGGGGCGGCTACGAGCAGTACTTC	CASSGGGYEQYF
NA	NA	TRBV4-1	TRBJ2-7	TGCGCCAGCAGCCAAGTGGTTACGGTCGAGCAGTACTTC	CASSQVVTVEQYF
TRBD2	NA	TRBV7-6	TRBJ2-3	TGTGCCAGCAGCAAGACTAGCGGCCGAGATACGCAGTATTTT	CASSKTSGRDTQYF
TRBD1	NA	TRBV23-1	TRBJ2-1	TGCGCCAGCAGTTCCCGGGACAGCTCCTACAATGAGCAGTTCTTC	CASSSRDSSYNEQFF
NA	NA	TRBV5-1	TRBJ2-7	TGCGCCAGCAGCTTGTTGGGGCCGCCCTACGAGCAGTACTTC	CASSLLGPPYEQYF
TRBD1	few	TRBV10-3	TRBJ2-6	TGTGCCATCAGTGGGCCGGGACAGATGGTTTCCTATGGGGCCAACGTCCTGACTTTC	CAISGPGQMVSYGANVLTF
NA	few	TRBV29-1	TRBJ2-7	TGCAGCGTTGGGGAAACCTACGAGCAGTACTTC	CSVGETYEQYF
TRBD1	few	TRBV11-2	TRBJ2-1	TGTGCCAGCAGCCAGGGGTGGGACAGAACTTACAATGAGCAGTTCTTC	CASSQGWDRTYNEQFF
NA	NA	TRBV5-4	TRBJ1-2	TGTGCCAGCAGCCCGGTTAACCAAAGCTATGGCTACACCTTC	CASSPVNQSYGYTF
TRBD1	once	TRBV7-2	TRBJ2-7	TGTGCCAGCAGCACGTCGCAGGGGGCTTACGAGCAGTACTTC	CASSTSQGAYEQYF
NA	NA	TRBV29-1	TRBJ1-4	TGCAGCGTTGAAGATCCTTTTAATGAAAAACTGTTTTTT	CSVEDPFNEKLFF
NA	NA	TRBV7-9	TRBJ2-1	TGTGCCAGCAGCTTAGGCCGGGGTGAGTTCTTC	CASSLGRGEFF
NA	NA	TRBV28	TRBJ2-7	TGTGCCAGCAGCTTCCGCTACGAGCAGTACTTC	CASSFRYEQYF
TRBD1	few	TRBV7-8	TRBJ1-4	TGTGCCAGCAGCCGGACAGGGGCTCGCGAAAAACTGTTTTTT	CASSRTGAREKLFF
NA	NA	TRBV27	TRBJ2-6	TGTGCCAGCTCTGGGGCCAACGTCCTGACTTTC	CASSGANVLTF
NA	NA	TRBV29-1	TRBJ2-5	TGCAGCGTTGAAAGGCGGGACCAAGAGACCCAGTACTTC	CSVERRDQETQYF
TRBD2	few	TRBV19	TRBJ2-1	TGTGCCAGTAGGCTGACTAGCGGGAGGGCAAAGTGGCATGAGCAGTTCTTC	CASRLTSGRAKWHEQFF
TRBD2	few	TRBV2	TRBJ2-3	TGTGCCAGCAGTAGGGACTACACAGATACGCAGTATTTT	CASSRDYTDTQYF
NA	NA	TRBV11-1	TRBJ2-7	TGTGCCAGCAGCTTTCCCGGTCTCCCCTACGAGCAGTACTTC	CASSFPGLPYEQYF